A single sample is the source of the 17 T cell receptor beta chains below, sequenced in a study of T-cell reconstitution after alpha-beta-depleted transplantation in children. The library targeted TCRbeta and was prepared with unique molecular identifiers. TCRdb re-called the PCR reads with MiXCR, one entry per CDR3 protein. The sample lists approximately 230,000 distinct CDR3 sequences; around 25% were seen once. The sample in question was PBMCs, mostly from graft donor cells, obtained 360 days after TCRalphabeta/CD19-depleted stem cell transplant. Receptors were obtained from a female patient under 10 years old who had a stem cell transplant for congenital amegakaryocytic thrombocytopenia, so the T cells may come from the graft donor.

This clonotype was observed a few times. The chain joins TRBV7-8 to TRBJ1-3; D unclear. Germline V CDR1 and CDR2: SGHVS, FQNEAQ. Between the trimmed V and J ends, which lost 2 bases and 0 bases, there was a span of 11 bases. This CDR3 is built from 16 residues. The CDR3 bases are TGTGCCAGCAGCTTAAGGTTCCAGAGCTCTGGAAACACCATATATTTT. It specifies CASSLRFQSSGNTIYF.

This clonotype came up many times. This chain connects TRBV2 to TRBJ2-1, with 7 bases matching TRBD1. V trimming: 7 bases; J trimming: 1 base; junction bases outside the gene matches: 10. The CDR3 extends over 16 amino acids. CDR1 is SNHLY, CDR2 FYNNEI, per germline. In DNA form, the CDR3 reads TGTGCCAGCAACCGACAGGGCGGAAAGTCCTACAATGAGCAGTTCTTC. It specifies CASNRQGGKSYNEQFF.

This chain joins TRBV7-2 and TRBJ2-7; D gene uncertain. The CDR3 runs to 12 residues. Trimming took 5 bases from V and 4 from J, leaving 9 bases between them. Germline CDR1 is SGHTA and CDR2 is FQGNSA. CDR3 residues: CASSLDLYEQYF. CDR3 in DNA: TGTGCCAGCAGCCTTGACTTATACGAGCAGTACTTC.

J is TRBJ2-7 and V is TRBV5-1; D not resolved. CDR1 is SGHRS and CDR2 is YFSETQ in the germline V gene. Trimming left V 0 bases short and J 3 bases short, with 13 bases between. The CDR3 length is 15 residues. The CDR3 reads CASSLAPSRLYEQYF. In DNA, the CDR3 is TGCGCCAGCAGCTTGGCCCCCAGTCGACTCTACGAGCAGTACTTC.

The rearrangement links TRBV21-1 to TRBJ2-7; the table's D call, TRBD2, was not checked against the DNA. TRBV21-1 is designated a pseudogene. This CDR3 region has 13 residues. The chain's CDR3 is CARDWKVAYEQYF. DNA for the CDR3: TGTGCCAGGGACTGGAAAGTAGCCTACGAGCAGTACTTC.

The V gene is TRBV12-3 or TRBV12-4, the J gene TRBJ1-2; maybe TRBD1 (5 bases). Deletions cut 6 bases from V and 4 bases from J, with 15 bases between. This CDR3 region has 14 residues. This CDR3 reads CASSRRDGTYGYTF. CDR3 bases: TGTGCCAGCAGCCGCCGGGACGGAACCTATGGCTACACCTTC.

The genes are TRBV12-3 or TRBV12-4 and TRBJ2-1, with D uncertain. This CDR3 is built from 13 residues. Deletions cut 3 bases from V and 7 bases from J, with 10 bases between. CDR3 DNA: TGTGCCAGCAGTTTTGGAGTTGGGAATGAGCAGTTCTTC. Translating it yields CASSFGVGNEQFF.

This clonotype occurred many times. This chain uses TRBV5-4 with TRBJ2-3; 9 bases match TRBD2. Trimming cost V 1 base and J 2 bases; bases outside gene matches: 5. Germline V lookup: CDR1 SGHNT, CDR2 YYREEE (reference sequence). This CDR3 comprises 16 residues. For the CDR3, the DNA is TGTGCCAGCAGCTTGCAGCGGGGGGCCAACACAGATACGCAGTATTTT. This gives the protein CASSLQRGANTDTQYF.

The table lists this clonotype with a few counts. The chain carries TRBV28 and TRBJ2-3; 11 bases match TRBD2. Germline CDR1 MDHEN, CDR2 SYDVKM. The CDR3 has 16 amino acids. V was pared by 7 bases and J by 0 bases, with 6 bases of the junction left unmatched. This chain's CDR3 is CASTYSGGVSTDTQYF. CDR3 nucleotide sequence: TGTGCCAGCACCTATAGCGGGGGGGTTAGCACAGATACGCAGTATTTT.

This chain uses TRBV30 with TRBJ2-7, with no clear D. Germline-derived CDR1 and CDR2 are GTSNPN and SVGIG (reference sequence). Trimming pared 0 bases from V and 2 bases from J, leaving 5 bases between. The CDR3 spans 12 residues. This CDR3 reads CAWSVSPYEQYF. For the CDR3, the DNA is TGTGCCTGGAGTGTATCTCCCTACGAGCAGTACTTC.

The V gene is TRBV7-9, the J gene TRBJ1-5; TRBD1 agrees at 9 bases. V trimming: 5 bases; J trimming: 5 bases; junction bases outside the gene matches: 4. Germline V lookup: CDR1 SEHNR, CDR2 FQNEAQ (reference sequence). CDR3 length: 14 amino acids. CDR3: CASSPQGAYQPQHF. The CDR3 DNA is TGTGCCAGCAGCCCACAGGGGGCATATCAGCCCCAGCATTTT.

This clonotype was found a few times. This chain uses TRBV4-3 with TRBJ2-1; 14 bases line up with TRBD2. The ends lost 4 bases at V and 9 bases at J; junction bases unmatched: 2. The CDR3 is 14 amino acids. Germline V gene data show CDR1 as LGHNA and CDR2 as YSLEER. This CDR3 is CASSRGLAGVEQFF. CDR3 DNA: TGCGCCAGCAGCCGGGGACTAGCGGGAGTTGAGCAGTTCTTC.

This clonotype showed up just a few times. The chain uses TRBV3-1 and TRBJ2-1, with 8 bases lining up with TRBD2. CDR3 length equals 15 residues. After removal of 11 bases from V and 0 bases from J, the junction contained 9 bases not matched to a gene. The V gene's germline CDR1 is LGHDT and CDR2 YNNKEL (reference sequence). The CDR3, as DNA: TGTGCCTCCAGCCTACTAGCGGACTCCTACAATGAGCAGTTCTTC. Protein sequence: CASSLLADSYNEQFF.

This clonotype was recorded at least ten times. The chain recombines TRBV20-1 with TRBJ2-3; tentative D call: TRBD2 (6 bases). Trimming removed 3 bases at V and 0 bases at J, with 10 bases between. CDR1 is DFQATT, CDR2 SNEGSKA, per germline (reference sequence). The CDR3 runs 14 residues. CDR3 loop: CSASGGFSTDTQYF. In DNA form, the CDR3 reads TGCAGTGCTAGCGGAGGGTTTAGCACAGATACGCAGTATTTT.

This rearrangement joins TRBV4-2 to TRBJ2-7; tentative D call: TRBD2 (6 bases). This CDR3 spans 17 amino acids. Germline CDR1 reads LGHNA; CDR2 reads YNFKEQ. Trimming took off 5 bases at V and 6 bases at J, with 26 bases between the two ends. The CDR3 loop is CASSKFLAGGTYVEQYF. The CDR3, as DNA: TGTGCCAGCAGCAAGTTCCTGGCTGGCGGGACCTACGTCGAGCAGTACTTC.

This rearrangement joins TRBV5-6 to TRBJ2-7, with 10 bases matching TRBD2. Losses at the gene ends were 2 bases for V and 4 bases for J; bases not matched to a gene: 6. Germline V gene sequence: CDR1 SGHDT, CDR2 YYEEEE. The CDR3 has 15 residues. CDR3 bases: TGTGCCAGCAGCTTCGCTAGCGGGAGTTTGTACGAGCAGTACTTC. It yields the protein CASSFASGSLYEQYF.

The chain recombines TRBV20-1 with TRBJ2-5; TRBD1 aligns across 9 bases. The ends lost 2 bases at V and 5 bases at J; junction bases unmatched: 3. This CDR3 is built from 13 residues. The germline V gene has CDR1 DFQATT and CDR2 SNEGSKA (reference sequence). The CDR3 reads CSARRDRAETQYF. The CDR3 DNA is TGCAGTGCTAGACGGGACAGGGCGGAGACCCAGTACTTC.